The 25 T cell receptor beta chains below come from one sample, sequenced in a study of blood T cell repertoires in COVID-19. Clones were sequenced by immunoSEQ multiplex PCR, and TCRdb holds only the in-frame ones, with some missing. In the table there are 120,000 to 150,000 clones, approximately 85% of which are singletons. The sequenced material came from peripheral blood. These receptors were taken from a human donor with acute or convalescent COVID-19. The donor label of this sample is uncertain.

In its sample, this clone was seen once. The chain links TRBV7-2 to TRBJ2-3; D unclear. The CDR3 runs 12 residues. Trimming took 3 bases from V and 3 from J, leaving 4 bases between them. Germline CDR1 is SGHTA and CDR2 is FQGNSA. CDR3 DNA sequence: TGTGCCAGCAGCTTTCTTACAGATACGCAGTATTTT. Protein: CASSFLTDTQYF.

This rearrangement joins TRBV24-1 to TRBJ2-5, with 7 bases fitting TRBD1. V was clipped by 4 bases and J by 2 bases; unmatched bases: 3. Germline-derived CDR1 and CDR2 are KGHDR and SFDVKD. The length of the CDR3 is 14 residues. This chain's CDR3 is CATSDSGQQETQYF. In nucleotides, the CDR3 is TGTGCCACCAGTGACTCGGGACAGCAAGAGACCCAGTACTTC.

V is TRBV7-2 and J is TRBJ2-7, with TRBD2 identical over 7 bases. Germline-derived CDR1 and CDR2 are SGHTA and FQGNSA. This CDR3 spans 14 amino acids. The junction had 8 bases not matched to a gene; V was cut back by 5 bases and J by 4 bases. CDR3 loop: CASSVGLVGYEQYV. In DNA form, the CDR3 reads TGTGCCAGCAGCGTCGGACTAGTGGGGTACGAGCAGTACGTC.

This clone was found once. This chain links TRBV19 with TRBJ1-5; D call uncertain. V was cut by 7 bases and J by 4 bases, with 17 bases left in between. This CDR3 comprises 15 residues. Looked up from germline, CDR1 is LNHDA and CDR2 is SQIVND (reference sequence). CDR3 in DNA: TGTGCCAGTACTCTCGGTACAGCTGGGAATCAGCCCCAGCATTTT. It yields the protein CASTLGTAGNQPQHF.

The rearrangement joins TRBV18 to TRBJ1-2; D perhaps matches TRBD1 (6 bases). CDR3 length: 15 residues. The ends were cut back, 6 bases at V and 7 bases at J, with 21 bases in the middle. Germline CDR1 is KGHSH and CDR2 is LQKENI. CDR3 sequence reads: CASSHDYRVQGGYTF. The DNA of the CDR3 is TGTGCCAGCTCTCACGATTACAGGGTCCAGGGTGGCTACACCTTC.

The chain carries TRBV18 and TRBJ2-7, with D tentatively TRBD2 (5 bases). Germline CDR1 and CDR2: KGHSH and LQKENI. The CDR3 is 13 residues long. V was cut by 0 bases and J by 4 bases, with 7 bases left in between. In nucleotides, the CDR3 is TGTGCCAGCTCACCACCAGGCGGGTACGAGCAGTACTTC. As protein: CASSPPGGYEQYF.

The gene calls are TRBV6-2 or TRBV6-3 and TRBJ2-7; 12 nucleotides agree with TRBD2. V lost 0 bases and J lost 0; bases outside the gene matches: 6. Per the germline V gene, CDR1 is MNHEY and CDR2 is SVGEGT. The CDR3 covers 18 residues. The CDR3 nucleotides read TGTGCCAGCAGTTACTCGGGGACTAGCGGGCGCACCTCCTACGAGCAGTACGTC. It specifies CASSYSGTSGRTSYEQYV.

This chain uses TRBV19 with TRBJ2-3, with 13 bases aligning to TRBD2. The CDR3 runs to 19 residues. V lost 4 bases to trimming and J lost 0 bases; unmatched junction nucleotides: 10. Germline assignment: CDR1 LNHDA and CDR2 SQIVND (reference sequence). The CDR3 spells CASSKPGSTSGGSTDTQYF. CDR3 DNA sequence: TGTGCCAGTAGTAAGCCGGGATCGACTAGCGGGGGGAGCACAGATACGCAGTATTTT.

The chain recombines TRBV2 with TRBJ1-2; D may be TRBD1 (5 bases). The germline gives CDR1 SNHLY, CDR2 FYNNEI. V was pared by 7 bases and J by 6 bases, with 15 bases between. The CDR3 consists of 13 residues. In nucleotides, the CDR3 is TGTGCCAGCACCTGGAGGGGTGGAGATGGCTACACCTTC. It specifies CASTWRGGDGYTF.

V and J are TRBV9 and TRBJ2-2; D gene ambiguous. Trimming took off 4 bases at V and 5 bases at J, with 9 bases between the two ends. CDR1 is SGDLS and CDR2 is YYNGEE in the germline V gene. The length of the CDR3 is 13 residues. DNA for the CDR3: TGTGCCAGCAGCTATACGCGGACCGGGGAGCTGTTTTTT. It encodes CASSYTRTGELFF. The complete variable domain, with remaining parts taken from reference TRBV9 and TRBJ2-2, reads DSGVTQTPKHLITATGQRVTLRCSPRSGDLSVYWYQQSLDQGLQFLIQYYNGEERAKGNILERFSAQQFPDLHSELNLSSLELGDSALYFCASSYTRTGELFFGEGSRLTVL.

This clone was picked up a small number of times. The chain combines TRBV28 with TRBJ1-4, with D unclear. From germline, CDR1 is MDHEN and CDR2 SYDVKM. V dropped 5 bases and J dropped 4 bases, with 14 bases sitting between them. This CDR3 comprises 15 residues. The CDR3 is CASSPSGRINEKLFF. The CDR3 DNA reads TGTGCCAGCAGTCCTTCGGGGAGAATTAATGAAAAACTGTTTTTT.

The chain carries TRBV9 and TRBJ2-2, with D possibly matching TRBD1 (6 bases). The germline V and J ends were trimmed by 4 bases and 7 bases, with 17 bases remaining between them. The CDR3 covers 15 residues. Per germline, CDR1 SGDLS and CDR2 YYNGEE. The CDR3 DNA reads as TGTGCCAGCAGCCCAGGGGCCGCCAAAGGCGGGGAGCTGTTTTTT. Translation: CASSPGAAKGGELFF.

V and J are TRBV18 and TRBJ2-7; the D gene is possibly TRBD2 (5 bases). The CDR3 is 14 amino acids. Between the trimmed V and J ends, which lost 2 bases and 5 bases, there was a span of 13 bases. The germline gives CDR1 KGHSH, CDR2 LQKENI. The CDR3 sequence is CASSPGGGLDEQYF. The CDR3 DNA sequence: TGTGCCAGCTCACCAGGCGGAGGCTTAGACGAGCAGTACTTC.

CDR3 DNA: TGTGCCAGTATCAAAAGTAGTAGCGGCCACAATGAGCAGTTCTTC. Its translation is CASIKSSSGHNEQFF. The V gene is TRBV19, the J gene TRBJ2-1, with a tentative D call TRBD2 (6 bases). Germline CDR1 is LNHDA and CDR2 is SQIVND (reference sequence). The CDR3 contains 15 residues. V lost 7 bases, J lost 5 bases, and 18 bases lay in between.

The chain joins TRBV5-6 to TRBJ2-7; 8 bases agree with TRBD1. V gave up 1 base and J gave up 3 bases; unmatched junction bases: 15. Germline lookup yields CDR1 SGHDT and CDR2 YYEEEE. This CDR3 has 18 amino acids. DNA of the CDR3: TGTGCCAGCAGCTTGTTGAACAGGGGGATTAGAAGGTTCTACGAGCAGTACGTC. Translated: CASSLLNRGIRRFYEQYV.

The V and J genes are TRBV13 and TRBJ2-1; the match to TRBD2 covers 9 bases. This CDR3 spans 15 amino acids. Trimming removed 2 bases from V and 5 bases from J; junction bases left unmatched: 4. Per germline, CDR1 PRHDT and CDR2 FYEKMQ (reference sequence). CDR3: CASSLFTSGHNEQFF. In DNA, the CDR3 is TGTGCCAGCAGCTTATTTACTAGCGGGCACAATGAGCAGTTCTTC.

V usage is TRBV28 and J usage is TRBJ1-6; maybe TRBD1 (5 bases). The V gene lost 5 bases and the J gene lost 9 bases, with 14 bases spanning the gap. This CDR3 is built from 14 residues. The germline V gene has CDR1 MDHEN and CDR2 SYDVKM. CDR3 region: CASSPAGRFSPLHF. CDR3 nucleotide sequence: TGTGCCAGCAGTCCCGCAGGGCGTTTTTCACCCCTCCACTTT.

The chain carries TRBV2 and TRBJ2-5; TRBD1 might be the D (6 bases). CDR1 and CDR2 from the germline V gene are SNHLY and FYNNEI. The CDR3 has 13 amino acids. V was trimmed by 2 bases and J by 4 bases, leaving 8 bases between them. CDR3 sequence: CASSETGRETQYF. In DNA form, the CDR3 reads TGTGCCAGCAGTGAAACAGGGAGAGAGACCCAGTACTTC.

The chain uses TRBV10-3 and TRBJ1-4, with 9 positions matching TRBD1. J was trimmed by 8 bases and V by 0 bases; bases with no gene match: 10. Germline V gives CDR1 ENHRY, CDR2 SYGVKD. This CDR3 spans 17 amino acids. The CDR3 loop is CAISESGSRTGEEKLFF. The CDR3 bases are TGTGCCATCAGTGAGTCAGGGAGTAGGACAGGGGAGGAAAAACTGTTTTTT.

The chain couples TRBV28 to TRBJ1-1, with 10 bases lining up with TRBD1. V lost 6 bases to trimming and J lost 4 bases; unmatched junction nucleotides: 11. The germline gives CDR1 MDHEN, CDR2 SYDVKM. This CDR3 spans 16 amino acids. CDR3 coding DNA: TGTGCCAGCAGAAGGGCGGGACAGGGGTTTGCCACTGAAGCTTTCTTT. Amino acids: CASRRAGQGFATEAFF.

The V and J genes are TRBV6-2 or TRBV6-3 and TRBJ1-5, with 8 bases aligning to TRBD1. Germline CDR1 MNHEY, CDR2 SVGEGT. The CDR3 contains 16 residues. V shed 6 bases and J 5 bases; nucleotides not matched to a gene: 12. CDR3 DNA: TGTGCCAGCAGCAACGGGCCCGGACAGGGACATCAGCCCCAGCATTTT. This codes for CASSNGPGQGHQPQHF.

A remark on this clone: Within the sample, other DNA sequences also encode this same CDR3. DNA of the CDR3: TGTGCCAGTAGTCCGACAGGTATTAACACTGAAGCTTTCTTT. Its protein is CASSPTGINTEAFF. This sequence joins TRBV19 and TRBJ1-1, with D perhaps matching TRBD1 (6 bases). The CDR3 totals 14 residues. The germline V gene has CDR1 LNHDA and CDR2 SQIVND (reference sequence). The ends were cut back, 5 bases at V and 2 bases at J, with 12 bases in the middle.

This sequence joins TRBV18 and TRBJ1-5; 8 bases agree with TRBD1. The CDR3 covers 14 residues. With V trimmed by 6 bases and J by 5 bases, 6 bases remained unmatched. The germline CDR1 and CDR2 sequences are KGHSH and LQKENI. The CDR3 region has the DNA TGTGCCAGCTCCGGACAGGGAAGTGATCAGCCCCAGCATTTT. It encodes CASSGQGSDQPQHF.

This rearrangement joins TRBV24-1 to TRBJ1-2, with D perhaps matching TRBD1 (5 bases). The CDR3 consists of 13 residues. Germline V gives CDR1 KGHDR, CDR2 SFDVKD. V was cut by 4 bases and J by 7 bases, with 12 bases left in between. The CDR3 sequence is CATSDPHDSGYTF. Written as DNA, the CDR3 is TGTGCCACCAGTGACCCCCACGACAGTGGCTACACCTTC.

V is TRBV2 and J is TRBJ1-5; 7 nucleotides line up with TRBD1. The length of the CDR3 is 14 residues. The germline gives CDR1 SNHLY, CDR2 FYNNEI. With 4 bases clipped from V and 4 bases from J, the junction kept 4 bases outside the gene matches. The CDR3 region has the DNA TGTGCCAGCAGTGTCAGGGGGGAGAATCAGCCCCAGCATTTT. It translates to CASSVRGENQPQHF.